The 21 T cell receptor beta chains listed next were all sequenced from one sample in a study of T cell repertoires in cytomegalovirus infection. TCRdb re-derived calls from the reads in MiXCR, one entry per CDR3 protein. This sample has roughly 100,000 distinct CDR3 sequences, with about 15% found just once. The specimen sequenced was PBMCs. These receptors all come from a human donor in good health (CMV status not recorded). Some clones in this sample may be carry-over from other donors' samples.

This clonotype was seen at least ten times. The chain has TRBV7-2 and TRBJ2-3, with 9 nucleotides matching TRBD2. The V gene end was trimmed by 5 bases and the J gene end by 1 base; junction bases not matched to a gene: 7. Germline lookup yields CDR1 SGHTA and CDR2 FQGNSA. The CDR3 spans 16 residues. CDR3 bases: TGTGCCAGCAGCCCAAGGGCGGGGGGGCGCACAGATACGCAGTATTTT. Protein: CASSPRAGGRTDTQYF. The variable domain in full, completed from reference TRBV7-2 and TRBJ2-3, reads GAGVSQSPSNKVTEKGKDVELRCDPISGHTALYWYRQSLGQGLEFLIYFQGNSAPDKSGLPSDRFSAERTGGSVSTLTIQRTQQEDSAVYLCASSPRAGGRTDTQYFGPGTRLTVL.

This clonotype was detected a few times. This rearrangement joins TRBV12-3 or TRBV12-4 to TRBJ1-1; no firm D call. The V gene lost 3 bases and the J gene lost 3 bases, with 5 bases spanning the gap. CDR3 size: 12 residues. CDR3 protein: CASSLQDTEAFF. The CDR3 nucleotides are TGTGCCAGCAGTTTGCAGGACACTGAAGCTTTCTTT.

This clonotype was seen ten or more times. This sequence joins TRBV4-1 and TRBJ1-4, with 9 bases fitting TRBD1. Germline loops: CDR1 MGHRA, CDR2 YSYEKL. The length of the CDR3 is 15 residues. V lost 2 bases and J lost 4; bases outside the gene matches: 2. In DNA, the CDR3 is TGCGCCAGCAGCCAATTGGGACAGGGTAATGAAAAACTGTTTTTT. Translation gives CASSQLGQGNEKLFF.

The chain is built from TRBV28 and TRBJ1-1; D remains ambiguous. CDR1 is MDHEN, CDR2 SYDVKM, per germline. There are 14 residues in the CDR3. V was cut by 2 bases and J by 2 bases, with 9 bases left in between. This chain's CDR3 is CASSLRQKNTEAFF. DNA of the CDR3: TGTGCCAGCAGTTTAAGGCAGAAAAACACTGAAGCTTTCTTT.

This chain connects TRBV5-1 to TRBJ2-6; 8 bases match TRBD1. The germline V gene encodes CDR1 SGHRS and CDR2 YFSETQ. The junction had 8 bases not matched to a gene; V was cut back by 4 bases and J by 2 bases. The CDR3 covers 17 residues. CDR3 bases: TGCGCCAGCAGCCCCCTGACAGGGGTACCTGGGGCCAACGTCCTGACTTTC. Translation gives CASSPLTGVPGANVLTF. Together with reference TRBV5-1 and TRBJ2-6, the CDR3 gives the full variable domain: KAGVTQTPRYLIKTRGQQVTLSCSPISGHRSVSWYQQTPGQGLQFLFEYFSETQRNKGNFPGRFSGRQFSNSRSEMNVSTLELGDSALYLCASSPLTGVPGANVLTFGAGSRLTVL.

The J gene is TRBJ2-5, the V gene TRBV12-3 or TRBV12-4; D possibly corresponds to TRBD2 (5 bases). Between the trimmed V and J ends, which lost 3 bases and 5 bases, there was a span of 16 bases. This CDR3 is 15 amino acids long. CDR3 in DNA: TGTGCCAGCAGTTTTCGTGACCCCGGCGGGGAGACCCAGTACTTC. It specifies CASSFRDPGGETQYF.

The chain employs TRBV9 and TRBJ2-5; 9 nucleotides agree with TRBD1. The ends lost 3 bases at V and 0 bases at J; junction bases unmatched: 6. CDR3 size: 16 residues. Germline CDR1 and CDR2: SGDLS and YYNGEE. DNA for the CDR3: TGTGCCAGCAGCGCCGGGACAGGGAAGTACCAAGAGACCCAGTACTTC. It yields the protein CASSAGTGKYQETQYF.

J is TRBJ2-7 and V is TRBV7-2, with 7 bases that match TRBD2. V lost 6 bases to trimming and J lost 1 base; unmatched junction nucleotides: 9. The CDR3 sequence is 15 residues long. Germline lookup yields CDR1 SGHTA and CDR2 FQGNSA. CDR3 nucleotide sequence: TGTGCCAGCAGGGGGGGGGAAATTTGGTCCTACGAGCAGTACTTC. It yields the protein CASRGGEIWSYEQYF.

The chain recombines TRBV2 with TRBJ2-6; no clear D. CDR3 length: 15 amino acids. V shed 1 base and J shed 1 base, with 5 bases lying between them. In germline, CDR1 is SNHLY, CDR2 FYNNEI. The CDR3 nucleotides read TGTGCCAGCAGTGAAGAGAGGTCTGGGGCCAACGTCCTGACTTTC. Its protein is CASSEERSGANVLTF.

This clonotype was found many times. The chain recombines TRBV7-2 with TRBJ1-2, with 11 bases identical to TRBD1. The CDR3 is 14 amino acids. The germline V gene encodes CDR1 SGHTA and CDR2 FQGNSA. V lost 5 bases to trimming and J lost 8 bases; unmatched junction nucleotides: 7. CDR3 sequence (DNA): TGTGCCAGCAGCGCCCTGGACAGGGGGCAAGGCTACACCTTC. This codes for CASSALDRGQGYTF. Full variable domain (outside the CDR3, taken from reference TRBV7-2 and TRBJ1-2): GAGVSQSPSNKVTEKGKDVELRCDPISGHTALYWYRQSLGQGLEFLIYFQGNSAPDKSGLPSDRFSAERTGGSVSTLTIQRTQQEDSAVYLCASSALDRGQGYTFGSGTRLTVV.

Comments on this clonotype: This sequence may be a read error, since a much larger clone differs from it by one base. V and J are TRBV5-5 and TRBJ2-1; tentatively, D is TRBD1 (6 bases). The V end was cut by 0 bases, the J end by 4 bases, with 14 bases between. The germline gives CDR1 SGHKS, CDR2 YYEKEE (reference sequence). The CDR3 consists of 16 residues. The CDR3 DNA sequence: TGTGCCAGCAGCTTGGCCCCGACAGGTTATTACAATGAGCAGTTCTTC. Its protein is CASSLAPTGYYNEQFF.

The chain combines TRBV9 with TRBJ2-6; 9 bases are shared with TRBD1. V lost 3 bases and J lost 0; bases outside the gene matches: 10. Looked up from germline, CDR1 is SGDLS and CDR2 is YYNGEE. This CDR3 contains 19 residues. CDR3 loop: CASSEPGQGLYSGANVLTF. CDR3 in DNA: TGTGCCAGCAGCGAGCCGGGACAGGGCCTATACTCTGGGGCCAACGTCCTGACTTTC.

This clonotype was detected only a few times. The CDR3 loop is CSARPLGSSNTEAFF. The CDR3 bases are TGCAGTGCTAGACCTCTAGGCAGTTCGAACACTGAAGCTTTCTTT. This rearrangement joins TRBV20-1 to TRBJ1-1, with unresolved D. This CDR3 contains 15 residues. Trimming removed 2 bases at V and 1 base at J, with 14 bases between. Per germline, CDR1 DFQATT and CDR2 SNEGSKA (reference sequence).

This clonotype was seen many times. This chain connects TRBV5-4 to TRBJ1-4, with a weak D call TRBD1 (6 bases). Germline lookup yields CDR1 SGHNT and CDR2 YYREEE (reference sequence). This CDR3 region has 15 residues. Between the trimmed V and J ends, which lost 4 bases and 7 bases, there was a span of 17 bases. CDR3 bases: TGTGCCAGCAGCGGTACAGGGTTTGGAAGTGAAAAACTGTTTTTT. Protein sequence: CASSGTGFGSEKLFF.

In nucleotides, the CDR3 is TGTGCCATCAGTGAGTTCGGGTCGGCAGAAGAAGCTTTCTTT. Encoded protein: CAISEFGSAEEAFF. The chain joins TRBV10-3 to TRBJ1-1; D not certain. Per germline, CDR1 ENHRY and CDR2 SYGVKD. This CDR3 contains 14 residues. V lost 1 base to trimming and J lost 8 bases, with 14 bases between them.

This clonotype was recorded at least ten times. This chain joins TRBV7-2 and TRBJ2-3; D remains unclear. In germline, CDR1 is SGHTA, CDR2 FQGNSA. Between the trimmed V and J ends, which lost 5 bases and 1 base, there was a span of 19 bases. This CDR3 is 17 amino acids long. CDR3 DNA: TGTGCCAGCAGCGCCTATCAGGTGGTGGTGGGCACAGATACGCAGTATTTT. Amino acids: CASSAYQVVVGTDTQYF.

This clonotype turned up a few times. This rearrangement joins TRBV6-1 to TRBJ2-7, with TRBD1 identical over 10 bases. V shed 7 bases, J shed 5 bases, and the junction held 8 bases outside the gene matches. Germline CDR1 MNHNS, CDR2 SASEGT. CDR3 length: 14 amino acids. In DNA form, the CDR3 reads TGTGCCAGCATCCCGGGACAGGGGAGTCACGAGCAGTACTTC. Its translation is CASIPGQGSHEQYF.

With respect to this clonotype: A much larger clone is a single base away; this may be a read error. This sequence joins TRBV7-6 and TRBJ2-5; D could derive from TRBD1 or TRBD2 (5 bases each). This CDR3 region has 16 residues. Trimming shortened V by 3 bases and J by 2 bases, and 16 bases separated the two germline ends. Germline assignment: CDR1 SGHVS and CDR2 FNYEAQ. This CDR3 is CASSLVPSGAQETQYF. CDR3 DNA sequence: TGTGCCAGCAGCTTGGTGCCATCCGGGGCGCAAGAGACCCAGTACTTC.

On this clonotype: This may be a read error, as it is one base from a much larger clone. This rearrangement joins TRBV7-2 to TRBJ1-2; TRBD1 matches at 7 bases. Germline CDR1 is SGHTA and CDR2 is FQGNSA. After removal of 3 bases from V and 8 bases from J, the junction contained 6 bases not matched to a gene. The CDR3 extends over 13 amino acids. CDR3 DNA sequence: TGTGCCAGCAGCTTGGGGACAGAGTTAGGCTACACCTTC. Translation gives CASSLGTELGYTF.

This clonotype occurred many times. This CDR3 reads CSAAIPGQQSYEQYF. The CDR3 DNA reads as TGCAGTGCAGCCATTCCGGGACAACAGAGCTACGAGCAGTACTTC. The chain has TRBV20-1 and TRBJ2-7; a possible D gene is TRBD1 (6 bases). The CDR3 totals 15 residues. Germline V gene lookup returns CDR1 DFQATT and CDR2 SNEGSKA (reference sequence). Trimming cost V 6 bases and J 3 bases, with 21 bases left between them.

This clonotype appeared a few times. The rearrangement links TRBV20-1 to TRBJ2-3; no clear D. V was pared by 0 bases and J by 7 bases, with 11 bases between. The CDR3 sequence is 13 residues long. Germline CDR1 and CDR2: DFQATT and SNEGSKA (reference sequence). The CDR3 protein is CSARDRSLYTQYF. CDR3 DNA: TGCAGTGCTAGAGATCGGAGCCTTTATACGCAGTATTTT.